This T cell receptor beta chain was recorded in a study of blood T cells in healthy people across ages. CDR3 size: 12 residues. Per germline, CDR1 MGHDK and CDR2 SYGVNS. The V gene lost 5 bases and the J gene lost 7 bases, with 11 bases spanning the gap. A second 7 to 11 cycle PCR used barcoded and J-beta primers. TCRdb processed the 5' RACE reads anew with MiXCR; each CDR3 protein has one entry. This table holds under 800,000 distinct CDR3 sequences, 43% found once. The chain couples TRBV25-1 to TRBJ1-2; the D gene is possibly TRBD1 (6 bases). The receptor was isolated from a woman aged 55 to 70 in good health. The sample was blood. For the CDR3, the DNA is TGTGCCAGCAGTCGGGGGGCGCGTGGCTACACCTTC. Translation: CASSRGARGYTF.